This T cell receptor (beta chain) stems from a study of blood T cell repertoires in COVID-19. Overall study context: PBMCs, B-cell-depleted T cells, or T cells were the source of the cDNA or gDNA that made up the material.

This table comes from immunoSEQ multiplex PCR, and its TCRdb copy is limited to in-frame clones, with some not included. The data contain around 250,000 clones, 80% to 90% of them singletons. Looked up from germline, CDR1 is SEHNR and CDR2 is FQNEAQ (reference sequence). The CDR3 contains 16 residues. V was pared by 1 base and J by 3 bases, with 7 bases of the junction left unmatched. In assigning cohorts, the study relied on participant-reported clinical history. Cohort 3 recovery required two negative PCRs, clearance, or symptom resolution. V and J are TRBV7-9 and TRBJ1-1, with 8 bases fitting TRBD1. Sequencing was performed on PBMCs or T cells enriched from blood (not recorded which). The clonotype originates from a woman in her fifties or sixties who had recovered from COVID-19. The CDR3 here is CASSLDGRGRDTEAFF. In nucleotides, the CDR3 is TGTGCCAGCAGCTTAGACGGCAGGGGGCGGGACACTGAAGCTTTCTTT. The full variable domain, completed using reference TRBV7-9 and TRBJ1-1, is DTGVSQNPRHKITKRGQNVTFRCDPISEHNRLYWYRQTLGQGPEFLTYFQNEAQLEKSRLLSDRFSAERPKGSFSTLEIQRTEQGDSAMYLCASSLDGRGRDTEAFFGQGTRLTVV.